The 23 T cell receptor beta chains given below trace back to one sample, sequenced in a study of shared clonotypes between healthy human individuals. TCRdb's copy holds only in-frame clones and misses some; the assay was immunoSEQ multiplex PCR. The sample includes some 490,000 clones, almost 80% seen only once; the top ten take approximately 12%. The sample consisted of PBMCs. These receptors all come from a woman aged 40 to 55 in good health. Some clones in this sample may be carry-over from other donors' samples.

This chain connects TRBV5-1 to TRBJ1-1; D perhaps matches TRBD1 (5 bases). In germline, CDR1 is SGHRS, CDR2 YFSETQ. This CDR3 spans 15 amino acids. V was trimmed by 0 bases and J by 1 base, leaving 10 bases between them. CDR3: CASSLGGRGNTEAFF. The CDR3, as DNA: TGCGCCAGCAGCTTGGGAGGGAGGGGGAACACTGAAGCTTTCTTT.

This rearrangement joins TRBV28 to TRBJ2-3; D unresolved. The germline gives CDR1 MDHEN, CDR2 SYDVKM. V was pared by 2 bases and J by 4 bases, with 7 bases between. This CDR3 is built from 13 residues. DNA of the CDR3: TGTGCCAGCAGTTTAAGCCAATCAGATACGCAGTATTTT. Translating it yields CASSLSQSDTQYF.

This clone has just a few counts. J is TRBJ1-2 and V is TRBV9; D is possibly TRBD1 (5 bases). Germline V gene data show CDR1 as SGDLS and CDR2 as YYNGEE. Trimming removed 1 base at V and 8 bases at J, with 12 bases between. The length of the CDR3 is 13 residues. The CDR3 bases are TGTGCCAGCAGCGTATCAGGGAGGGGCGGCTACACCTTC. Amino acids: CASSVSGRGGYTF.

This chain joins TRBV5-1 and TRBJ1-4, with 10 bases that match TRBD1. There are 14 residues in the CDR3. The V gene's germline CDR1 is SGHRS and CDR2 YFSETQ. The V segment lost 3 bases and the J segment 7 bases; nucleotides outside the gene matches: 3. The CDR3 protein is CASSYRDRGEKLFF. The CDR3 region has the DNA TGCGCCAGCAGCTACCGGGACAGGGGTGAAAAACTGTTTTTT.

The chain couples TRBV11-2 to TRBJ1-3, with 9 bases matching TRBD2. Matching the DNA end better, TRBJ2-2 makes the J call doubtful. Germline lookup yields CDR1 SGHAT and CDR2 FQNNGV. There are 17 residues in the CDR3. The CDR3 protein is CASSPPSGATNTGELFF. The CDR3 DNA is TGTGCCAGCAGCCCCCCTAGCGGGGCGACTAACACCGGGGAGCTGTTTTTT.

The V gene is TRBV5-1, the J gene TRBJ1-3, with D unclear. This CDR3 comprises 12 residues. V gave up 2 bases and J gave up 7 bases, with 7 bases separating them. Germline V gene sequence: CDR1 SGHRS, CDR2 YFSETQ. The CDR3 reads CASSLDSNTIYF. The CDR3 nucleotides read TGCGCCAGCAGCTTAGATAGTAACACCATATATTTT.

This clone occurred once. The chain has TRBV5-1 and TRBJ2-5, with 11 bases identical to TRBD2. The CDR3 has 15 amino acids. Losses at the gene ends were 3 bases for V and 3 bases for J; bases not matched to a gene: 4. The germline gives CDR1 SGHRS, CDR2 YFSETQ. This CDR3 is CASSWQGLAEETQYF. CDR3 in DNA: TGCGCCAGCAGCTGGCAGGGACTAGCGGAAGAGACCCAGTACTTC.

The rearrangement links TRBV4-1 to TRBJ2-2; 9 bases fit TRBD1. Germline lookup yields CDR1 MGHRA and CDR2 YSYEKL. This CDR3 is 15 amino acids long. After removal of 6 bases from V and 4 bases from J, the junction contained 6 bases not matched to a gene. In DNA, the CDR3 is TGCGCCAGCAGGGACAGGGGAAGGAGCACCGGGGAGCTGTTTTTT. Translated: CASRDRGRSTGELFF.

The chain carries TRBV10-3 and TRBJ1-5; D uncertain. V gave up 10 bases and J gave up 5 bases, with 21 bases separating them. The CDR3 loop spans 15 amino acids. Germline V CDR1 and CDR2: ENHRY, SYGVKD. The CDR3 DNA is TGTGCCACCCGCTCGGGTGCAGGCGGGGATCAGCCCCAGCATTTT. It is translated as CATRSGAGGDQPQHF.

V is TRBV5-5 and J is TRBJ2-5, with TRBD2 as a possible D gene (6 bases). The V and J ends lost 4 bases and 2 bases respectively, with 9 bases between them. Germline CDR1 reads SGHKS; CDR2 reads YYEKEE (reference sequence). The CDR3 spans 13 residues. DNA for the CDR3: TGTGCCAGCAGCCCCCGGGGGCAAGAGACCCAGTACTTC. Its translation: CASSPRGQETQYF.

The chain recombines TRBV7-8 with TRBJ2-1; weak D call: TRBD1 (6 bases). The ends were cut back, 2 bases at V and 6 bases at J, with 14 bases in the middle. CDR1 is SGHVS, CDR2 FQNEAQ, per germline. This CDR3 has 15 amino acids. The CDR3 sequence: CASSLIAARGNEQFF. DNA of the CDR3: TGTGCCAGCAGCTTAATCGCCGCCAGGGGCAATGAGCAGTTCTTC.

Concerning this clone itself: This sample includes further DNA sequences coding for the same CDR3. The chain joins TRBV7-9 to TRBJ1-5; no reliable D call. Trimming removed 5 bases at V and 6 bases at J, with 14 bases between. Germline lookup yields CDR1 SEHNR and CDR2 FQNEAQ (reference sequence). The CDR3 loop spans 14 amino acids. The CDR3 reads CASSPGIGSQPQHF. CDR3 bases: TGTGCCAGCAGCCCTGGAATAGGAAGTCAGCCCCAGCATTTT.

This chain joins TRBV28 and TRBJ2-3; D gene ambiguous. This CDR3 is built from 14 residues. V was shortened by 2 bases and J by 2 bases, with 8 bases between the two germline ends. Germline V gives CDR1 MDHEN, CDR2 SYDVKM. CDR3 loop: CASSLDAATDTQYF. As DNA, the CDR3 is TGTGCCAGCAGTTTAGATGCAGCCACAGATACGCAGTATTTT.

The rearrangement uses TRBV6-5 and TRBJ2-7; TRBD2 agrees at 9 bases. This CDR3 has 16 residues. The V segment lost 2 bases and the J segment 3 bases; nucleotides outside the gene matches: 8. Germline V CDR1 and CDR2: MNHEY, SVGAGI. This CDR3 is CASSYPRGGGSYEQYF. The CDR3 DNA reads TGTGCCAGCAGTTACCCGCGGGGGGGAGGCAGCTACGAGCAGTACTTC.

The CDR3 loop reads CASSAKGLAGENEQFF. The CDR3 DNA is TGTGCCAGCAGCGCTAAGGGACTAGCGGGAGAGAATGAGCAGTTCTTC. The chain joins TRBV5-4 to TRBJ2-1; 14 bases line up with TRBD2. Germline trimming cut 4 bases from V and 7 bases from J; bases unmatched to any gene: 7. CDR1 is SGHNT and CDR2 is YYREEE in the germline V gene (reference sequence). The CDR3 length is 16 residues.

Turning to this clone: A read error may explain this, as a much larger clone is one base away. Other nucleotide sequences from this sample produce the same CDR3. V is TRBV18 and J is TRBJ2-2, with 8 bases matching TRBD1. Germline values: CDR1 KGHSH, CDR2 LQKENI. The length of the CDR3 is 16 residues. Germline trimming cut 3 bases from V and 3 bases from J; bases unmatched to any gene: 6. The CDR3 sequence is CASSPPTGGYTGELFF. As DNA, the CDR3 is TGTGCCAGCTCACCTCCAACAGGGGGTTACACCGGGGAGCTGTTTTTT.

The V gene is TRBV27, the J gene TRBJ2-3; 8 bases fit TRBD1. Germline V gene lookup returns CDR1 MNHEY and CDR2 SMNVEV (reference sequence). This CDR3 region has 15 residues. The junction had 9 bases not matched to a gene; V was cut back by 8 bases and J by 2 bases. CDR3 loop: CASHGQGGPTDTQYF. The DNA for the CDR3 is TGTGCCAGCCATGGACAGGGCGGCCCCACAGATACGCAGTATTTT.

The rearrangement joins TRBV30 to TRBJ2-7; D gene unclear. The CDR3 has 15 amino acids. Germline-derived CDR1 and CDR2 are GTSNPN and SVGIG (reference sequence). The V and J ends lost 2 bases and 2 bases respectively, with 16 bases between them. This CDR3 is CAWSPRPSKAYEQYF. The CDR3 DNA is TGTGCCTGGAGTCCCCGGCCATCTAAGGCCTACGAGCAGTACTTC.

V gene TRBV7-9 combines with J gene TRBJ2-3; 7 bases align to TRBD1. Per the germline V gene, CDR1 is SEHNR and CDR2 is FQNEAQ (reference sequence). V lost 7 bases to trimming and J lost 3 bases; unmatched junction nucleotides: 10. The CDR3 contains 15 residues. In nucleotides, the CDR3 is TGTGCCAGCACCCAAGGGGGCGGGCAGACAGATACGCAGTATTTT. It translates to CASTQGGGQTDTQYF. The whole variable domain, filled in from reference TRBV7-9 and TRBJ2-3, reads DTGVSQNPRHKITKRGQNVTFRCDPISEHNRLYWYRQTLGQGPEFLTYFQNEAQLEKSRLLSDRFSAERPKGSFSTLEIQRTEQGDSAMYLCASTQGGGQTDTQYFGPGTRLTVL.

This chain uses TRBV4-1 with TRBJ2-7, with D perhaps matching TRBD1 or TRBD2 (5 bases each). Trimming removed 5 bases from V and 3 bases from J, with 14 bases in between. Looked up from germline, CDR1 is MGHRA and CDR2 is YSYEKL. The CDR3 has 14 amino acids. The CDR3, as DNA: TGCGCCAGCAGCGAGGGGCAGACCTACTACGAGCAGTACTTC. Protein product: CASSEGQTYYEQYF.

This rearrangement joins TRBV28 to TRBJ2-2; 9 bases match TRBD1. V lost 5 bases and J lost 1; bases outside the gene matches: 5. CDR3 length: 16 amino acids. Per the germline V gene, CDR1 is MDHEN and CDR2 is SYDVKM. CDR3 nucleotides: TGTGCCAGCAGTCGCCGGGACAGGGAGAACACCGGGGAGCTGTTTTTT. Amino acids: CASSRRDRENTGELFF.

The chain joins TRBV19 to TRBJ1-5; a possible D gene is TRBD1 (6 bases). Between the trimmed V and J ends, which lost 6 bases and 0 bases, there was a span of 12 bases. The CDR3 extends over 15 amino acids. In germline, CDR1 is LNHDA, CDR2 SQIVND (reference sequence). The CDR3, as DNA: TGTGCCAGTAGAATGACAGGTCATAGCAATCAGCCCCAGCATTTT. Protein: CASRMTGHSNQPQHF.

This chain uses TRBV7-3 with TRBJ2-5; TRBD1 matches at 9 bases. Trimming at V came to 4 bases and at J to 4 bases, leaving 4 bases not matched to a gene. The CDR3 is 14 residues long. Germline V gene sequence: CDR1 SGHTA, CDR2 FQGTGA. CDR3 sequence: CASSSGQGTETQYF. CDR3 nucleotides: TGTGCCAGCAGCTCGGGACAGGGAACAGAGACCCAGTACTTC.